These 8 T cell receptor beta chains were sequenced from one sample in a study of beta chain features in type 1 diabetes. Whole-study results and caveats: Significant though moderate, a shortening of TCRB CDR3s appeared in all four CD4+ subsets of Type 1 diabetes patients.

Reverse transcription of all isolated RNA meant that expressed TCRB transcripts were sequenced. Data came from immunoSEQ multiplex PCR; TCRdb stores just in-frame clones and leaves some out. In the table there are around 97,000 clones, 28% of which are singletons. These receptors are not linked to any known antigen. The sample taken for sequencing was central memory CD4+ T cells from blood. The receptors come from a woman aged 18-30 years with type 1 diabetes.

This chain joins TRBV29-1 and TRBJ1-2; TRBD1 is a possible D gene (5 bases). Trimming removed 6 bases from V and 4 bases from J, with 18 bases in between. CDR1 is SQVTM and CDR2 is ANQGSEA in the germline V gene. The CDR3 is made up of 14 amino acids. In nucleotides, the CDR3 is TGCAGCGTGGAGTTCCGTGGGGGGGGCTATGGCTACACCTTC. Its translation is CSVEFRGGGYGYTF.

The J gene is TRBJ1-3, the V gene TRBV7-9; D not certain. This CDR3 contains 13 residues. Deletions cut 8 bases from V and 3 bases from J, with 11 bases between. The germline V gene has CDR1 SEHNR and CDR2 FQNEAQ (reference sequence). CDR3 in amino acids: CASSGGVGNTIYF. The CDR3 coding sequence is TGTGCCAGCTCCGGCGGGGTTGGAAACACCATATATTTT. Together with reference TRBV7-9 and TRBJ1-3, the CDR3 gives the full variable domain: DTGVSQNPRHKITKRGQNVTFRCDPISEHNRLYWYRQTLGQGPEFLTYFQNEAQLEKSRLLSDRFSAERPKGSFSTLEIQRTEQGDSAMYLCASSGGVGNTIYFGEGSWLTVV.

This clone has only a few counts. The V gene is TRBV6-5, the J gene TRBJ2-3; TRBD2 aligns across 10 bases. The length of the CDR3 is 13 residues. J was trimmed by 5 bases and V by 6 bases; bases with no gene match: 2. Germline V gene sequence: CDR1 MNHEY, CDR2 SVGAGI. The CDR3 bases are TGTGCCAGCAGACTAGCGGGGAGAGATACGCAGTATTTT. This codes for CASRLAGRDTQYF.

In its sample, this clone was seen a few times. The DNA of the CDR3 is TGTGCCAGCTCAAGCAATCAACCGGGACAGCCCACCGGGGAGCTGTTTTTT. Protein sequence: CASSSNQPGQPTGELFF. This chain uses TRBV18 with TRBJ2-2; 7 nucleotides line up with TRBD1. The CDR3 totals 17 residues. Germline CDR1 is KGHSH and CDR2 is LQKENI. V was clipped by 5 bases and J by 4 bases; unmatched bases: 13.

This clone was recorded only once. CDR3 sequence (DNA): TGTGCCAGCAAGAGCCAGGGGGGCGGCTACACCTTC. Amino acids: CASKSQGGGYTF. The genes are TRBV19 and TRBJ1-2; TRBD1 matches at 7 bases. This CDR3 region has 12 residues. After removal of 9 bases from V and 8 bases from J, the junction contained 9 bases not matched to a gene. From germline, CDR1 is LNHDA and CDR2 SQIVND (reference sequence). Full variable domain (rest looked up from reference TRBV19 and TRBJ1-2): DGGITQSPKYLFRKEGQNVTLSCEQNLNHDAMYWYRQDPGQGLRLIYYSQIVNDFQKGDIAEGYSVSREKKESFPLTVTSAQKNPTAFYLCASKSQGGGYTFGSGTRLTVV.

V usage is TRBV14 and J usage is TRBJ1-1; a possible D gene is TRBD1 (6 bases). Looked up from germline, CDR1 is SGHDN and CDR2 is FVKESK. V lost 3 bases and J 2 bases, leaving 22 bases between the germline ends. The CDR3 loop spans 18 amino acids. The CDR3 here is CASSHKPGHNKRNTEAFF. The CDR3 DNA reads TGTGCCAGCAGCCACAAACCGGGACATAATAAGCGAAACACTGAAGCTTTCTTT.

V usage is TRBV30 and J usage is TRBJ2-4; 9 bases are shared with TRBD1. The junction had 4 bases not matched to a gene; V was cut back by 1 base and J by 6 bases. The germline V gene encodes CDR1 GTSNPN and CDR2 SVGIG (reference sequence). This CDR3 is 14 amino acids long. The CDR3 nucleotides are TGTGCCTGGAGTGCAAGGGGACAGGGAAACATTCAGTACTTC. This sequence encodes CAWSARGQGNIQYF.

This clone was detected only a few times. The CDR3 DNA reads as TGTGCCAGTAGACAGGGGGCCTGGGATACCGGGGAGCTGTTTTTT. As protein: CASRQGAWDTGELFF. The gene calls are TRBV2 and TRBJ2-2, with 10 bases that match TRBD1. The CDR3 runs 15 residues. J lost 5 bases, V lost 9 bases, and 9 bases had no gene match. CDR1 is SNHLY and CDR2 is FYNNEI in the germline V gene.